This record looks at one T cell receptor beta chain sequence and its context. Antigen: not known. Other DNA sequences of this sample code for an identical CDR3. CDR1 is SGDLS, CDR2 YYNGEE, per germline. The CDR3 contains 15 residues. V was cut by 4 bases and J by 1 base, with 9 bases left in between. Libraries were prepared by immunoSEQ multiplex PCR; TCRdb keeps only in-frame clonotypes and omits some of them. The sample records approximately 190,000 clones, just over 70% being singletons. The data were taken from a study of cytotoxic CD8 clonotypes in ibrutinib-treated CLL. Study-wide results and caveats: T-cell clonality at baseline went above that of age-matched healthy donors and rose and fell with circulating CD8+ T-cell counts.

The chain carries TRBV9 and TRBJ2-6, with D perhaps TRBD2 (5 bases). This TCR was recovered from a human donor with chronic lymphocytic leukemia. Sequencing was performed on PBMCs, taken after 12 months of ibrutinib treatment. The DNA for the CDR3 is TGTGCCAGCAGCCCGCGGGCGTCTGGGGCCAACGTCCTGACTTTC. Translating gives CASSPRASGANVLTF.